This T cell receptor (beta chain) was sequenced during a study of low-dose radiotherapy and immunotherapy resistance in tumors. The wider study: Ipilimumab 1 mg/kg every six weeks, together with nivolumab 240 mg every two weeks, was given intravenously to patients.

The CDR3 is 13 amino acids. Germline assignment: CDR1 MNHEY and CDR2 SVGAGI. V trimming: 8 bases; J trimming: 4 bases; junction bases outside the gene matches: 4. Time point meaning: before trial treatment. The treatment that donors received included nivolumab, ipilimumab, aspirin, low-dose cyclophosphamide and low-dose radiotherapy. This clonotype showed up many times. Covering alpha and beta chains, TRAV- and TRBV-specific primers were used for the first-strand cDNA. TCR amplification used 20 to 25 PCR cycles, a constant-region primer and a V-primer adapter. Through in vitro transcription, the mRNA that had been isolated was amplified. TCRdb analysed the reads with MiXCR anew, one entry per CDR3 protein. The sample carries around 65,000 distinct CDR3 sequences, 26% recorded once.

This TCR derives from a male donor with rectosigmoid adenocarcinoma. The material sequenced was PBMCs, taken before treatment. The chain employs TRBV6-5 and TRBJ2-1, with TRBD1 matching over 8 bases. Here the CDR3 DNA reads TGTGCCAGCCGGGACAGGCGGTACAATGAGCAGTTCTTC. Amino acids: CASRDRRYNEQFF.